This paragraph reports one T cell receptor (beta chain). The antigen is unknown. One end of the junction fails to match germline, which may point to a read error. The time point: persistent/refractory GD, antithyroid drugs over 5 years with positive TRAb. PBMC RNA was the source of the TCR library. The source of the patients was an endocrinology department in Xi'an, China. The sample belongs to a study of regulatory T cells in long-lasting Graves disease. The study's findings and limits: For persistent Graves' patients, TCR diversity was lower than for newly diagnosed ones. Researchers reported studying only peripheral blood, not thyroid tissue.

iRepertoire HTBI primers and Arm-PCR of CDR3 regions built TCR beta libraries. MiXCR was run by TCRdb on the multiplex PCR reads, yielding one entry per CDR3 protein. The table has a few hundred thousand distinct CDR3 sequences, around 20% seen once. This TCR was sampled from a female donor with Graves disease. The sample consisted of peripheral blood mononuclear cells (PBMCs), taken when the disease was refractory, from a patient treated with antithyroid drugs.

CDR3 coding DNA: TGTGCCAGCAGTGTCGAGTTTGCAGATTCGCAGTATTTT. This codes for CASSVEFADSQYF. The chain joins TRBV6-2 or TRBV6-3 to TRBJ2-3, with unresolved D. CDR3 length: 13 amino acids. The germline V gene encodes CDR1 MNHEY and CDR2 SVGEGT.